One sample yielded the 5 T cell receptor beta chains listed below, sequenced in a study of radiotherapy plus CTLA-4 blockade in lung cancer. Some clones are missing from TCRdb's copy, which holds only in-frame ones; the method was immunoSEQ multiplex PCR. The sample yields tens of thousands of clones, approximately 79% seen once. Here the sequenced sample was peripheral blood, taken from a patient treated with radiotherapy plus ipilimumab. The receptor source for this set is a human donor with non-small cell lung cancer whose response to radiotherapy plus ipilimumab could not be evaluated. Some clones in this sample may be carry-over from other donors' samples.

The chain couples TRBV28 to TRBJ2-3, with TRBD2 as a possible D gene (7 bases). This CDR3 spans 16 amino acids. The germline V gene has CDR1 MDHEN and CDR2 SYDVKM. The ends were cut back, 5 bases at V and 2 bases at J, with 17 bases in the middle. The CDR3 region is CASSPPGGLATDTQYF. The CDR3 bases are TGTGCCAGCAGTCCCCCCGGGGGGCTCGCCACAGATACGCAGTATTTT.

This clone was seen a few times. The chain employs TRBV6-5 and TRBJ1-1; TRBD1 agrees at 7 bases. Germline assignment: CDR1 MNHEY and CDR2 SVGAGI. The trim removed 6 bases at V and 6 bases at J, leaving 10 bases unmatched. CDR3 length: 14 amino acids. CDR3 sequence: CASRSRGGQAEAFF. The CDR3 DNA reads as TGTGCCAGCAGGTCTCGAGGGGGCCAGGCTGAAGCTTTCTTT.

The chain recombines TRBV2 with TRBJ2-5; 11 positions match TRBD2. The J segment lost 0 bases and the V segment lost 6 bases, leaving 3 bases of the junction unmatched. Germline CDR1 reads SNHLY; CDR2 reads FYNNEI. The CDR3 totals 15 residues. The CDR3 DNA reads as TGTGCCAGCAGGGGACTAGCGGCGTACCAAGAGACCCAGTACTTC. Translated, it gives CASRGLAAYQETQYF.

The chain employs TRBV5-4 and TRBJ2-7, with 9 nucleotides matching TRBD1. This CDR3 is 14 amino acids long. V shed 4 bases and J 0 bases; nucleotides not matched to a gene: 2. Germline V lookup: CDR1 SGHNT, CDR2 YYREEE (reference sequence). CDR3 in DNA: TGTGCCAGCAGCAAGGGACAGGGCTCCTACGAGCAGTACTTC. Its translation is CASSKGQGSYEQYF.

CDR3: CASNPGGYIYSNQPQHF. The DNA of the CDR3 is TGTGCCAGCAATCCGGGGGGGTACATTTATAGCAATCAGCCCCAGCATTTT. This chain joins TRBV27 and TRBJ1-5, with a tentative D call TRBD1 (5 bases). V was shortened by 7 bases and J by 0 bases, with 19 bases between the two germline ends. Germline assignment: CDR1 MNHEY and CDR2 SMNVEV (reference sequence). CDR3 length: 17 amino acids.